One sample yielded the 3 T cell receptor beta chains listed below, sequenced in a study of blood T cells in healthy people across ages. Sample-barcoded 5' priming and a J-beta primer mix drove a second PCR of about 6 to 12 cycles. TCRdb re-called the 5' RACE reads through MiXCR, storing one row per CDR3 protein. Here the sample spans approximately 810,000 distinct CDR3 sequences, under 35% being singletons. Sequenced material: blood. These receptors were collected from a woman older than 75 in good health.

This sequence joins TRBV7-2 and TRBJ2-5; D may be TRBD2 (7 bases). The CDR3 has 15 amino acids. V dropped 1 base and J dropped 11 bases, with 20 bases sitting between them. Germline V CDR1 and CDR2: SGHTA, FQGNSA. The CDR3 bases are TGTGCCAGCAGCTTAGTAGGGGGGGCGAGGAATGAGCAGTACTTC. Translating it yields CASSLVGGARNEQYF.

This clonotype was recorded many times. This chain connects TRBV20-1 to TRBJ1-2, with TRBD1 as a possible D gene (6 bases). The CDR3 is 11 residues long. Per germline, CDR1 DFQATT and CDR2 SNEGSKA (reference sequence). Trimming pared 7 bases from V and 6 bases from J, leaving 12 bases between. DNA for the CDR3: TGCAGTGAGGGGGTGGTTGATGGCTACACCTTC. Its protein product is CSEGVVDGYTF.

To note about this clonotype: A read error may explain this, as a much larger clone is one base away. This sequence joins TRBV3-1 and TRBJ2-5, with D maybe TRBD2 (5 bases). The V end was cut by 1 base, the J end by 13 bases, with 22 bases between. This CDR3 comprises 15 residues. Germline V gene data show CDR1 as LGHDT and CDR2 as YNNKEL (reference sequence). The CDR3 DNA sequence: TGTGCCAGCAGCCAAGTCCGGGGAACGACCTACGAGCGGTACTTC. It is translated as CASSQVRGTTYERYF.